These 17 T cell receptor beta chains share one sample of origin, sequenced in a study of spatial heterogeneity in lung cancer. TCRdb independently ran MiXCR on the 5' RACE reads; one entry per CDR3 protein. The table includes about 50,000 distinct CDR3 sequences, about 7.6% detected once. As for time point: sample taken at primary tumor resection. Unsorted whole RNA of tumor, nontumor lung or frozen PBMC was sequenced. Source: PBMCs, taken at surgery. Receptor source: a female donor with early-stage non-small cell lung cancer.

The J gene is TRBJ1-6, the V gene TRBV5-1; 8 nucleotides match TRBD1. The CDR3 is 16 amino acids. The germline V gene encodes CDR1 SGHRS and CDR2 YFSETQ. V shed 3 bases and J 9 bases; nucleotides not matched to a gene: 11. CDR3 in amino acids: CASSSQGAERGSPLHF. CDR3 sequence (DNA): TGCGCCAGCAGCTCGCAGGGGGCAGAAAGGGGTTCACCCCTCCACTTT. Full variable domain (outside the CDR3, taken from reference TRBV5-1 and TRBJ1-6): KAGVTQTPRYLIKTRGQQVTLSCSPISGHRSVSWYQQTPGQGLQFLFEYFSETQRNKGNFPGRFSGRQFSNSRSEMNVSTLELGDSALYLCASSSQGAERGSPLHFGNGTRLTVT.

The sample holds a few counts of this clonotype. J is TRBJ1-1 and V is TRBV3-1; D is uncertain. The V and J ends lost 0 bases and 2 bases respectively, with 10 bases between them. This CDR3 has 15 amino acids. Per germline, CDR1 LGHDT and CDR2 YNNKEL (reference sequence). The CDR3 loop is CASSQDFTVNTEAFF. The CDR3 coding sequence is TGTGCCAGCAGCCAAGATTTCACGGTCAACACTGAAGCTTTCTTT.

Regarding this clonotype: An end of the junction does not agree with germline; a read error may underlie this. The chain uses TRBV7-2 and TRBJ2-3, with 12 bases matching TRBD2. The CDR3 consists of 14 residues. The germline gives CDR1 SGHTA, CDR2 FQGNSA. The CDR3 spells CASSLAGGVDTQYF. The DNA for the CDR3 is TGTGCCAGCAGCCTAGCGGGGGGGGTAGATACGCAGTATTTT.

This clonotype was recorded at least ten times. V and J are TRBV27 and TRBJ1-6, with no clear D. CDR3 length equals 15 residues. V was trimmed by 3 bases and J by 5 bases, leaving 11 bases between them. From germline, CDR1 is MNHEY and CDR2 SMNVEV (reference sequence). The CDR3 DNA sequence: TGTGCCAGCAGTTTCGACAAGCCCAATAATTCACCCCTCCACTTT. It translates to CASSFDKPNNSPLHF.

This clonotype has only a few counts. V usage is TRBV7-2 and J usage is TRBJ1-2; the D is unclear. V lost 5 bases and J 5 bases, leaving 12 bases between the germline ends. Germline lookup yields CDR1 SGHTA and CDR2 FQGNSA. This CDR3 comprises 13 residues. The CDR3 DNA reads as TGTGCCAGCAGCCCGTGGGAGTGGTATGGCTACACCTTC. Translating gives CASSPWEWYGYTF.

This clonotype was seen more than once but under ten times. The J gene is TRBJ2-7, the V gene TRBV20-1; D tentatively fits TRBD1 or TRBD2 (5 bases each). The CDR3 spans 14 residues. Per germline, CDR1 DFQATT and CDR2 SNEGSKA (reference sequence). Between the trimmed V and J ends, which lost 5 bases and 3 bases, there was a span of 17 bases. CDR3 sequence reads: CSAPKVGANYEQYF. CDR3 nucleotide sequence: TGCAGTGCTCCCAAGGTCGGGGCCAACTACGAGCAGTACTTC.

The V and J genes are TRBV5-1 and TRBJ2-7; D gene ambiguous. The CDR3 loop spans 16 amino acids. Trimming stripped 4 bases from V and 7 bases from J, with 24 bases between. CDR1 is SGHRS and CDR2 is YFSETQ in the germline V gene. CDR3 in amino acids: CASSPAPGGSTREQYF. DNA of the CDR3: TGCGCCAGCAGCCCGGCGCCTGGTGGATCGACGCGGGAGCAGTACTTC.

In this sample, this clonotype turned up many times. The rearrangement uses TRBV11-1 and TRBJ2-1, with D possibly being TRBD2 (6 bases). This CDR3 is 16 amino acids long. Germline assignment: CDR1 SGHAT and CDR2 FQDESV (reference sequence). Trimming stripped 5 bases from V and 0 bases from J, with 14 bases between. CDR3 in DNA: TGTGCCAGCAGCCTGGGGACTCTGAGCTCCTACAATGAGCAGTTCTTC. Its translation is CASSLGTLSSYNEQFF.

As for this clonotype: Germline is not matched at one junction end, which may reflect a read error. V usage is TRBV11-3 and J usage is TRBJ2-1, with D possibly matching TRBD2 (6 bases). The CDR3 sequence is 14 residues long. CDR1 SGHNT and CDR2 YENEEA come from the germline V gene. Written as DNA, the CDR3 is TGTGCCGGCAGCGGGTCCCTGGGGATTAATGAGCAGTTCTTC. Encoded protein: CAGSGSLGINEQFF.

This chain joins TRBV19 and TRBJ1-2; 7 positions agree with TRBD1. The CDR3 consists of 15 residues. Per germline, CDR1 LNHDA and CDR2 SQIVND (reference sequence). V lost 3 bases, J lost 4 bases, and 8 bases stayed unmatched. The CDR3 here is CASSMIGNRGYGYTF. Here the CDR3 DNA reads TGTGCCAGTAGTATGATTGGAAACAGGGGCTATGGCTACACCTTC.

This clonotype was detected ten times or more. The chain carries TRBV4-1 and TRBJ1-1; D unclear. The CDR3 has 14 amino acids. Between the trimmed V and J ends, which lost 1 base and 2 bases, there was a span of 8 bases. The germline CDR1 and CDR2 sequences are MGHRA and YSYEKL. The CDR3 reads CASSQGQINTEAFF. CDR3 nucleotides: TGCGCCAGCAGCCAAGGCCAAATAAACACTGAAGCTTTCTTT.

V gene TRBV12-5 combines with J gene TRBJ2-3; D perhaps matches TRBD2 (5 bases). Trimming removed 6 bases from V and 2 bases from J, with 12 bases in between. The CDR3 runs to 14 residues. The germline gives CDR1 LGHNT, CDR2 FRNRAP. CDR3 protein: CASGLGAFTDTQYF. CDR3 DNA sequence: TGTGCTAGTGGCCTGGGAGCGTTCACAGATACGCAGTATTTT.

This clonotype was recorded many times. This chain joins TRBV19 and TRBJ1-4; unclear D gene. CDR3 length: 17 residues. Germline CDR1 LNHDA, CDR2 SQIVND (reference sequence). V was cut by 5 bases and J by 0 bases, with 16 bases left in between. The CDR3, as DNA: TGTGCCAGTAGTGACGAAGGACGTTGGTCAACTAATGAAAAACTGTTTTTT. It yields the protein CASSDEGRWSTNEKLFF. Combining the CDR3 with reference TRBV19 and TRBJ1-4 gives the whole variable domain DGGITQSPKYLFRKEGQNVTLSCEQNLNHDAMYWYRQDPGQGLRLIYYSQIVNDFQKGDIAEGYSVSREKKESFPLTVTSAQKNPTAFYLCASSDEGRWSTNEKLFFGSGTQLSVL.

J is TRBJ2-7 and V is TRBV19, with D uncertain. The CDR3 sequence is 13 residues long. Trimming took off 5 bases at V and 1 base at J, with 9 bases between the two ends. In germline, CDR1 is LNHDA, CDR2 SQIVND (reference sequence). CDR3: CASSRGQSYEQYF. The CDR3 nucleotides are TGTGCCAGTAGTCGTGGGCAATCCTACGAGCAGTACTTC.

This clonotype appeared a few times. This sequence joins TRBV6-6 and TRBJ1-3, with D unclear. This CDR3 is built from 11 residues. The ends were cut back, 7 bases at V and 4 bases at J, with 5 bases in the middle. Germline loops: CDR1 MNHNY, CDR2 SVGAGI (reference sequence). This CDR3 is CASTLGNTIYF. DNA of the CDR3: TGTGCCAGCACTCTCGGAAACACCATATATTTT.

Ten or more counts support this clonotype. CDR3 sequence reads: CASSQDEGLYGYTF. CDR3 coding DNA: TGCGCCAGCAGCCAAGATGAGGGGCTCTATGGCTACACCTTC. V gene TRBV4-3 combines with J gene TRBJ1-2, with D possibly matching TRBD1 (5 bases). CDR1 is LGHNA, CDR2 YSLEER, per germline. This CDR3 contains 14 residues. Trimming left V 0 bases short and J 4 bases short, with 9 bases between.

This clonotype was observed at least ten times. The chain uses TRBV6-5 and TRBJ1-1; 10 bases agree with TRBD1. The CDR3 has 15 residues. V shed 2 bases and J 5 bases; nucleotides not matched to a gene: 5. The germline V gene has CDR1 MNHEY and CDR2 SVGAGI. The CDR3 DNA follows: TGTGCCAGCAGTTACACCGGGACAGGGGTTACTGAAGCTTTCTTT. Protein sequence: CASSYTGTGVTEAFF.